This T cell receptor (beta chain) originates from a study of blood T cell repertoires in COVID-19. Study as a whole: The United States, Italy and Spain were the sources of the acute and convalescent COVID-19 samples. Sources were T cells, B-cell-depleted T cells, or PBMCs; the material itself was cDNA or gDNA.

The authors' processing: Reference gene primer amplification in the assay estimated nucleated cell counts. Data came from immunoSEQ multiplex PCR; TCRdb stores just in-frame clones and leaves some out. D and trimming were read from the DNA, whereas the V and J calls and clone size are those reported in that table. The table includes around 120,000 clones, 85% detected once. This clonotype was sampled from a man aged 80 or over with acute or convalescent COVID-19. The sample was peripheral blood.

The CDR3 region is CASTTGQLNTEAFF. The CDR3 region has the DNA TGTGCCAGCACCACGGGACAGCTGAACACTGAAGCTTTCTTT. The chain is built from TRBV6-5 and TRBJ1-1, with TRBD1 identical over 7 bases. This CDR3 is 14 amino acids long. The ends lost 7 bases at V and 0 bases at J; junction bases unmatched: 5. Germline CDR1 reads MNHEY; CDR2 reads SVGAGI.